The entry below describes one T cell receptor beta chain. This record comes from a study of human T cells and chemical hapten exposure. The time point is: pre-sensitization, week 0. Treatment in this sample: therapeutic diphenylcyclopropenone sensitization with weekly scalp DPC. CDR1 SGHTA and CDR2 FQGNSA come from the germline V gene. This CDR3 is 15 amino acids long. The trim removed 5 bases at V and 8 bases at J, leaving 10 bases unmatched. Using its own MiXCR run on the RACE reads, TCRdb lists one record per CDR3 protein. The sample includes some 330,000 distinct CDR3 sequences, 5.5% of them seen just once.

The clonotype originates from a woman aged 18-30 years with alopecia areata. Some clones in this sample may be carry-over from other donors' samples. The chain uses TRBV7-2 and TRBJ1-4; 8 nucleotides line up with TRBD1. This material consisted of whole blood, taken in connection with sensitization to the hapten diphenylcyclopropenone (DPC). The CDR3 loop is CASSPWQGAQEKLFF. CDR3 coding DNA: TGTGCCAGCAGCCCTTGGCAGGGGGCGCAAGAAAAACTGTTTTTT.